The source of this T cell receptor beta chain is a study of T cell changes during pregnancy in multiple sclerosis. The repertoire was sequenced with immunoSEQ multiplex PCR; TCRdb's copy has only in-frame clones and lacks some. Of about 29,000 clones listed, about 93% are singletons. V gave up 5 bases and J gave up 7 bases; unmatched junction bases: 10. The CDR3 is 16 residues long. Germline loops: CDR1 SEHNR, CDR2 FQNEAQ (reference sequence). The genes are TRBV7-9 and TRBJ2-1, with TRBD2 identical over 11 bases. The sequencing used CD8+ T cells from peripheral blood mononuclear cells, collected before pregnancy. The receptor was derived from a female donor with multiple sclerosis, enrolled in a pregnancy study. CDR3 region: CASSPRLAGSGNEQFF. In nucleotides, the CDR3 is TGTGCCAGCAGCCCTCGACTAGCGGGAAGCGGTAATGAGCAGTTCTTC.